This entry concerns a single T cell receptor (beta chain). No antigen is known for it. Time point indicated: patch test 1, 2 weeks after DPC sensitization. Specified treatment: therapeutic diphenylcyclopropenone sensitization with weekly scalp DPC. The germline gives CDR1 SGHTA, CDR2 FQGNSA. The CDR3 runs 14 residues. Between the trimmed V and J ends, which lost 1 base and 3 bases, there was a span of 7 bases. The data originate from a study of human T cells and chemical hapten exposure. Study-level background: Across the whole study, which lasted 20 to 30 weeks, patients were given diphenylcyclopropenone on the scalp once a week. Alopecia areata, totalis or universalis affected patients, mainly female.

Regarding the study as a whole: Sensitization with DPC brought no change to TCRs above 1 in 1000 in frequency.

In the authors' workflow: The number of TCRs in each sample had a median of 95,638 and spanned about 20,000 to 690,600. TCRdb used MiXCR to reprocess the RACE reads, holding one entry per CDR3 protein. These V and J calls are TCRdb output, not the study's own analysis. The sample shows about 57,000 distinct CDR3 sequences, 9.3% of them seen only once. The rearrangement uses TRBV7-2 and TRBJ2-4; maybe TRBD2 (5 bases). This TCR was recovered from a woman aged 40 to 50 with alopecia areata. Some clones in this sample may be carry-over from other donors' samples. The sequences come from whole blood, collected in connection with sensitization to the hapten diphenylcyclopropenone (DPC). Here the CDR3 DNA reads TGTGCCAGCAGCTTAGTGGGGAGCAAAAACATTCAGTACTTC. It yields the protein CASSLVGSKNIQYF.